This T cell receptor (beta chain) was found in a study of blood T cell repertoires in COVID-19. Across the study: The study drew acute and convalescent COVID-19 samples from the United States, Italy and Spain. The analysed material was cDNA or gDNA that came from T cells, B-cell-depleted T cells, or PBMCs.

The V gene end was trimmed by 5 bases and the J gene end by 0 bases; junction bases not matched to a gene: 7. Germline CDR1 MDHEN, CDR2 SYDVKM. This CDR3 is built from 16 residues. Original handling: Amplification of reference gene primers provided the estimated nucleated cell counts. Clones were read by immunoSEQ multiplex PCR, and TCRdb kept only the in-frame ones, dropping some. V, J and clone size derive from that table, while D and trimming were established from the DNA sequence. The table has more than 140,000 clones, 80% to 90% seen once. The chain couples TRBV28 to TRBJ2-1; 7 nucleotides agree with TRBD1. Input material: peripheral blood. The receptor's source is a woman aged 50 to 65 in a cohort sampled during active or convalescent COVID-19. The chain's CDR3 is CASSTRDSPSYNEQFF. As DNA, the CDR3 is TGTGCCAGCAGTACCCGGGACAGTCCCTCCTACAATGAGCAGTTCTTC.